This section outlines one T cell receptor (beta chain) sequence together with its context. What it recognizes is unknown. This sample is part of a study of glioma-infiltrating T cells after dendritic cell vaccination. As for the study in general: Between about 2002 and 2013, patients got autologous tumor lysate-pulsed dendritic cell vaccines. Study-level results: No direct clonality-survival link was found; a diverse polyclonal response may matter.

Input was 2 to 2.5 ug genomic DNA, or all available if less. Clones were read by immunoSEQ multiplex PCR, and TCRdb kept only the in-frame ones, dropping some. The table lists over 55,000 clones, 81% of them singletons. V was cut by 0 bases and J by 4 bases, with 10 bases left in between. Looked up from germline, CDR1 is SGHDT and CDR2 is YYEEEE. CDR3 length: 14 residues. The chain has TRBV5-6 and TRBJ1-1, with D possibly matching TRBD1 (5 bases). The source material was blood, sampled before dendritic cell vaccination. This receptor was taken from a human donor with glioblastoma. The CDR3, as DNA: TGTGCCAGCAGCTTGGGGGGCACCCTCACTGAAGCTTTCTTT. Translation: CASSLGGTLTEAFF. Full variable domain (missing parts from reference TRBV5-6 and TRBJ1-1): DAGVTQSPTHLIKTRGQQVTLRCSPKSGHDTVSWYQQALGQGPQFIFQYYEEEERQRGNFPDRFSGHQFPNYSSELNVNALLLGDSALYLCASSLGGTLTEAFFGQGTRLTVV.